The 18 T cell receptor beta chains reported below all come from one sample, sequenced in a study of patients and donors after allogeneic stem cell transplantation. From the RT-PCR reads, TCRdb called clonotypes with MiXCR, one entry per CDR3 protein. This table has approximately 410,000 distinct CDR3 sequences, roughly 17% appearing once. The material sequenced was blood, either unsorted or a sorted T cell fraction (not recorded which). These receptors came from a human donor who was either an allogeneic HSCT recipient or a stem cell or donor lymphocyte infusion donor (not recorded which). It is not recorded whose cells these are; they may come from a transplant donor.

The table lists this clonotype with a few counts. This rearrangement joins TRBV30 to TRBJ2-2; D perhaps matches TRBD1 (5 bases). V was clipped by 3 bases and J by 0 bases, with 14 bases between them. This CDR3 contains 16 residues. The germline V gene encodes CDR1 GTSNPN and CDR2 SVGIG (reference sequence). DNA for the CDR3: TGTGCCTGGAGCCCCCTCGCGACAGCGAACACCGGGGAGCTGTTTTTT. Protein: CAWSPLATANTGELFF.

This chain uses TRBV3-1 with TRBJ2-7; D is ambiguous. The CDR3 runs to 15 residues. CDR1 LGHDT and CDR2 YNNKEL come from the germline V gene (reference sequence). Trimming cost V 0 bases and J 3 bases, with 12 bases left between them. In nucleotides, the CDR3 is TGTGCCAGCAGCCAAGAGGAAAAGGGTAGCTACGAGCAGTACTTC. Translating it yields CASSQEEKGSYEQYF.

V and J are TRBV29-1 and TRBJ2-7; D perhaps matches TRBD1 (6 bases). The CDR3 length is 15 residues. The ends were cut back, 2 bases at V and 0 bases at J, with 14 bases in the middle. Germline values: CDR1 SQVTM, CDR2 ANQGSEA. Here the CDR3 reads CSVEPLTGSSYEQYF. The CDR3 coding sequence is TGCAGCGTTGAACCCCTGACAGGTAGCTCCTACGAGCAGTACTTC.

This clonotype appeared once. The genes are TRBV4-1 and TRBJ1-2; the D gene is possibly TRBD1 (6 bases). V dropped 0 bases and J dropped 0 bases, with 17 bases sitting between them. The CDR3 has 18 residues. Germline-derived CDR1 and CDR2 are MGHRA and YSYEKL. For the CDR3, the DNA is TGCGCCAGCAGCCAAGATCGGGAGGGGGTGCCAGCTAACTATGGCTACACCTTC. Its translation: CASSQDREGVPANYGYTF.

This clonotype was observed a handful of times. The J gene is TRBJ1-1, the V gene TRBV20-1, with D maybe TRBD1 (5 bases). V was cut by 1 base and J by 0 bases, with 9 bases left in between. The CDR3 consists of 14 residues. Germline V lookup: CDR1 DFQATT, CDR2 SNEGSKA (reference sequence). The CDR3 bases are TGCAGTGCTAGAGGAACGGGGCTGAACACTGAAGCTTTCTTT. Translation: CSARGTGLNTEAFF.

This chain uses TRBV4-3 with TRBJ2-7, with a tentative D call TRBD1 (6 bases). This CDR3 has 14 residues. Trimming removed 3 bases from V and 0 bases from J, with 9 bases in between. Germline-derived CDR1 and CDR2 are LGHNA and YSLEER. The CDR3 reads CASSHGDNSYEQYF. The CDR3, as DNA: TGCGCCAGCAGCCACGGGGACAACTCCTACGAGCAGTACTTC.

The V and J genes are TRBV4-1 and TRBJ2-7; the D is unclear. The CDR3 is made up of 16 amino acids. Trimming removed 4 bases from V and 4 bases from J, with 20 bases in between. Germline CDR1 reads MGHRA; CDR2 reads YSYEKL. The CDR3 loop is CASSPTLPHERYEQYF. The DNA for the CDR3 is TGCGCCAGCAGCCCGACACTCCCACATGAACGGTACGAGCAGTACTTC.

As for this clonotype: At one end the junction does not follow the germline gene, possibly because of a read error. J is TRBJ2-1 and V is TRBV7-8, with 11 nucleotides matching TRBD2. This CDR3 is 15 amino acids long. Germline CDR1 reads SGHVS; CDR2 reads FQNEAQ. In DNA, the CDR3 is TGTGCCAGCAGTTTAGCGGGAGGGATATACAATGAGCAGTTCTTC. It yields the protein CASSLAGGIYNEQFF.

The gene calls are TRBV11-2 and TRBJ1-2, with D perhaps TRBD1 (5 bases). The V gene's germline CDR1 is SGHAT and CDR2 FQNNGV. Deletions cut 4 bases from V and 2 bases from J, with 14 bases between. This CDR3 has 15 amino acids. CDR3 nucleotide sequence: TGTGCCAGCAGCTCCCGGGGAGACAGCAACTATGGCTACACCTTC. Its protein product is CASSSRGDSNYGYTF.

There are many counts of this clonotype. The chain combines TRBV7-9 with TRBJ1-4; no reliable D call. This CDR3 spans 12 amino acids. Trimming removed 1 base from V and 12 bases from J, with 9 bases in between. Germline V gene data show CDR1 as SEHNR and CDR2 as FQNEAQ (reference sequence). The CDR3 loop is CASSLGRTELFF. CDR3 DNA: TGTGCCAGCAGCTTAGGGCGTACTGAACTGTTTTTT.

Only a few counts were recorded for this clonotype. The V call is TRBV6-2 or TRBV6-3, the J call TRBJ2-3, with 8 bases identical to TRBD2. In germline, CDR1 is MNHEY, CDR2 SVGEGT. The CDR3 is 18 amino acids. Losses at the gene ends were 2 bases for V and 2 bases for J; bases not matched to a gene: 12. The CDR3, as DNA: TGTGCCAGCAGTTACCCAAGGGTAACAGCGGGGGACACAGATACGCAGTATTTT. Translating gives CASSYPRVTAGDTDTQYF.

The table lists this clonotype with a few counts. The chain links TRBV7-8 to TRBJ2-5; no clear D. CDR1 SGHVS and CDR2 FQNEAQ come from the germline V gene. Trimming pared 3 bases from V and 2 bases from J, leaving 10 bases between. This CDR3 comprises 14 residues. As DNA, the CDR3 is TGTGCCAGCAGCTTTTCTCGTTGGCAAGAGACCCAGTACTTC. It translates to CASSFSRWQETQYF.

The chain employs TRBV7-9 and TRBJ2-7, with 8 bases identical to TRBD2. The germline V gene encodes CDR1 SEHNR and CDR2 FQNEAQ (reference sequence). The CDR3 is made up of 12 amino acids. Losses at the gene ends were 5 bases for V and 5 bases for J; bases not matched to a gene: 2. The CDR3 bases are TGTGCCAGCAGCCCGGGAGGGAACGAGCAGTACTTC. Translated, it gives CASSPGGNEQYF.

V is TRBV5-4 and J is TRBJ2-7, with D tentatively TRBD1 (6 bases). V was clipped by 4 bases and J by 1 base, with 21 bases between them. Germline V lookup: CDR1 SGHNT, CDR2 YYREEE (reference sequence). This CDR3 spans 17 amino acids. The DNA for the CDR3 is TGTGCCAGCAGCCGAGCCAGCGGACTGACAGGTTCCTACGAGCAGTACTTC. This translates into CASSRASGLTGSYEQYF. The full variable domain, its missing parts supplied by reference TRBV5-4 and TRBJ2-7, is ETGVTQSPTHLIKTRGQQVTLRCSSQSGHNTVSWYQQALGQGPQFIFQYYREEENGRGNFPPRFSGLQFPNYSSELNVNALELDDSALYLCASSRASGLTGSYEQYFGPGTRLTVT.

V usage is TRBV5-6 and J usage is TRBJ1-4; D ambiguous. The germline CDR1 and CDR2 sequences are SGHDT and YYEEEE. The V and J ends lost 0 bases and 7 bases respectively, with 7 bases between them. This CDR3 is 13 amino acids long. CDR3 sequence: CASSLGAPEKLFF. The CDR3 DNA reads TGTGCCAGCAGCTTGGGTGCACCTGAAAAACTGTTTTTT. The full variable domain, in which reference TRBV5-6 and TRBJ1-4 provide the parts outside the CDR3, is DAGVTQSPTHLIKTRGQQVTLRCSPKSGHDTVSWYQQALGQGPQFIFQYYEEEERQRGNFPDRFSGHQFPNYSSELNVNALLLGDSALYLCASSLGAPEKLFFGSGTQLSVL.

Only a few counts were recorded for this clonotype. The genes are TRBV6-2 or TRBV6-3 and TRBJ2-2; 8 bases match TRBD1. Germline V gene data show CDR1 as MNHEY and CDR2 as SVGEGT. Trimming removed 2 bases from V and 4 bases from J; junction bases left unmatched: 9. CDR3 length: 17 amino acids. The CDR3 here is CASSYNLGQGLTGELFF. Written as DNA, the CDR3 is TGTGCCAGCAGTTACAATTTAGGACAGGGACTCACCGGGGAGCTGTTTTTT.

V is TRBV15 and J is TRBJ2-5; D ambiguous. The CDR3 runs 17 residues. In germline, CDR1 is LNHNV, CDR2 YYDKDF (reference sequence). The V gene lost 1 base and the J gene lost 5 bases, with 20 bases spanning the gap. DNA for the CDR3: TGTGCCACCAGCAGAGGATTCCTCGACCGGCGAATGGAGACCCAGTACTTC. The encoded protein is CATSRGFLDRRMETQYF. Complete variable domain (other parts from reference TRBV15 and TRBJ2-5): DAMVIQNPRYQVTQFGKPVTLSCSQTLNHNVMYWYQQKSSQAPKLLFHYYDKDFNNEADTPDNFQSRRPNTSFCFLDIRSPGLGDTAMYLCATSRGFLDRRMETQYFGPGTRLLVL.

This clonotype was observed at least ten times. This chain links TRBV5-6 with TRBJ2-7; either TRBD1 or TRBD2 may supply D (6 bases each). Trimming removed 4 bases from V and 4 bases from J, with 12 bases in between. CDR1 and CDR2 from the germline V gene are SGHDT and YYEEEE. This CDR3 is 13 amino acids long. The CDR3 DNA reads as TGTGCCAGCAGCCCGGGGGCGCAGTACGAGCAGTACTTC. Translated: CASSPGAQYEQYF.